This TCR beta chain was sequenced for a study of patients and donors after allogeneic stem cell transplantation. This CDR3 has 13 residues. In germline, CDR1 is SNHLY, CDR2 FYNNEI. Trimming removed 8 bases from V and 0 bases from J, with 10 bases in between. TCRdb reprocessed the RT-PCR reads via MiXCR and lists one record per CDR3 protein. The sample gives roughly 200,000 distinct CDR3 sequences, 35% to 45% of which show up once; approximately 10% is in the top ten. Sequencing input: blood, either unsorted or a sorted T cell fraction (not recorded which). The clonotype originates from a human donor who was either an allogeneic HSCT recipient or a stem cell or donor lymphocyte infusion donor (not recorded which). It is not recorded whose cells these are; they may come from a transplant donor. The chain joins TRBV2 to TRBJ1-1, with a tentative D call TRBD1 (6 bases). The CDR3 coding sequence is TGTGCCAGCGGCCAGGGGATGAACACTGAAGCTTTCTTT. This sequence encodes CASGQGMNTEAFF.